This T cell receptor (beta chain) was found in a study of T cell responses to AZD1222 COVID-19 vaccine. Study as a whole: Pooling of second doses given at about 4 or about 12 weeks was done.

Produced via immunoSEQ multiplex PCR; TCRdb's table is partial and in-frame only. The top ten hold roughly 13% of the sample, which has 95,000 to 100,000 clones, around nine tenths seen once. This material consisted of peripheral blood, taken on day 0 of AZD1222 vaccination. This TCR derives from an adult in good health.

CDR3 nucleotide sequence: TGTGCCAGCAGCGCAGTGACTGGTTCACCCCTCCACTTT. It specifies CASSAVTGSPLHF. This chain links TRBV9 with TRBJ1-6; unclear D gene. Germline lookup yields CDR1 SGDLS and CDR2 YYNGEE. This CDR3 contains 13 residues. V dropped 3 bases and J dropped 9 bases, with 10 bases sitting between them.